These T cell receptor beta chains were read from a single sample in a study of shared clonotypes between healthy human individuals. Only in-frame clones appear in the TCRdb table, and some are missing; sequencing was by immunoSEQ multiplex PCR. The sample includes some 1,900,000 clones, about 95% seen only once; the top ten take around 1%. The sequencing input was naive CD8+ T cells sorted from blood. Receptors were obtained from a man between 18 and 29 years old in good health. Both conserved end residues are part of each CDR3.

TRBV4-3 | CASSQDRTGGGGYTF
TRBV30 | CAWEDLTGELFF
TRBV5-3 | CARSFRFCQGVEQYF
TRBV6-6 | CASSQTGSDSPLHF
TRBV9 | CASSPPLGIEAFF
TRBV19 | CASSIWDYPTTDTQYF
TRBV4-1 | CASSQDTRDSSYEQYF
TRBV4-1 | CASSQDPYEQYF
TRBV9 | CASSVAGGATEAFF
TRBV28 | CASSPGTSGFSYEQYF
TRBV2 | CASTLHRREQYF
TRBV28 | CASSSGQGGYTF
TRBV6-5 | CASTIGLAGYNEQFF
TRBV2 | CASSEITQPLKLFF
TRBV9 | CASSVDGTLDYEQYF
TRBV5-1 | CASSQFPSYEQYF